This T cell receptor beta chain is drawn from a study of Ad26.COV2.S vaccination and SARS-CoV-2 variants. Study-level information: Intramuscular Ad26.COV2.S at 5x10^10 or 1x10^11 viral particles. Study findings and constraints: Comparability of non-spike TCR breadth was observed across vaccine and placebo recipients.

The protocol was immunoSEQ multiplex PCR, while the TCRdb copy is restricted to in-frame clones and leaves out a portion. This sample yields nearly 400,000 clones, of which 89% are seen a single time; about 1.9% belongs to the top ten. In its sample, this clone was seen a few times. Its specificity is not known. The V end lost 8 bases, the J end lost 1 base, and 17 bases lay between the germline ends. This CDR3 has 15 residues. Germline lookup yields CDR1 KGHSH and CDR2 LQKENI. As for treatment: 19 received Ad26.COV2.S at low or high dose, single or two shots; a few received placebo; per-sample allocation not given. Repertoires come from day 63 after the first vaccine or placebo injection. Ad26.COV2.S expressed prefusion-stabilized spike from the original Wuhan strain.

This TCR was recovered from a person aged 18-65 years who received the Ad26.COV2.S COVID-19 vaccine or a placebo. The source material was peripheral blood, sampled in a trial of Ad26.COV2.S vaccine versus placebo. The V call is TRBV18, the J call TRBJ1-1; possible D gene TRBD1, 6 bases. CDR3: CASRTGLAGNTEAFF. Here the CDR3 DNA reads TGTGCCAGCCGAACAGGGCTAGCAGGGAACACTGAAGCTTTCTTT. Together with reference TRBV18 and TRBJ1-1, the CDR3 gives the full variable domain: NAGVMQNPRHLVRRRGQEARLRCSPMKGHSHVYWYRQLPEEGLKFMVYLQKENIIDESGMPKERFSAEFPKEGPSILRIQQVVRGDSAAYFCASRTGLAGNTEAFFGQGTRLTVV.